This TCR beta chain originates from a study of shared clonotypes between healthy human individuals. Broader study findings: When compared with the clonotypes that were shared by all four sorted-subset donors, the non-shared clonotypes turned out to have lower generation probabilities.

The table came from immunoSEQ multiplex PCR; TCRdb's copy has only in-frame clones and leaves some out. The sample shows some 2,000,000 clones, more than 90% of them seen only once. In this sample, this clone turned up once. Its antigen is as yet unknown. This CDR3 has 11 amino acids. Germline assignment: CDR1 SGHRS and CDR2 YFSETQ. Trimming left V 1 base short and J 8 bases short, with 6 bases between. The clonotype comes from a man between 18 and 35 years old in good health. This rearrangement joins TRBV5-1 to TRBJ2-5; D unclear. The sample comprised naive CD4+ T cells sorted from blood. The subset: CD45RA+ positively selected. The CDR3 spells CASSLPGTQYF. CDR3 sequence (DNA): TGCGCCAGCAGCTTGCCGGGCACCCAGTACTTC.